The rows below give T cell receptor beta chains drawn from one sample of a study of blood T cell repertoires in COVID-19. The assay was immunoSEQ multiplex PCR, and TCRdb's table has in-frame clones only and misses some. The sample has 250,000 to 350,000 clones, 86% seen once. The sample consisted of peripheral blood. These TCRs come from a woman aged 25 to 39 with active or convalescent COVID-19. Each CDR3 is given with its conserved first and last residue. The D gene is left open where the match is weak. Clone size is stated in some rows and not others, as once, few, many or a class when expanded.

D gene: NA
J gene: TRBJ1-2
clone size: NA
V gene: TRBV30
CDR3 length: 14
CDR3 DNA: TGTGCCTGGAGTGGACACCGACTAAACTATGGCTACACCTTC
CDR3 protein: CAWSGHRLNYGYTF

D gene: NA
J gene: TRBJ1-2
clone size: NA
V gene: TRBV5-1
CDR3 length: 15
CDR3 DNA: TGCGCCAGCTCCCGGGAGGCCATTGTGGGCTATGGCTACACCTTC
CDR3 protein: CASSREAIVGYGYTF

D gene: NA
J gene: TRBJ2-2
clone size: NA
V gene: TRBV4-3
CDR3 length: 16
CDR3 DNA: TGCGCCAGCAGCCAGAGGGACTACAGGGGGGGCGGGGAGCTGTTTTTT
CDR3 protein: CASSQRDYRGGGELFF

D gene: TRBD2
J gene: TRBJ2-5
clone size: NA
V gene: TRBV6-6
CDR3 length: 13
CDR3 DNA: TGTGCCAGCAGTAAGAGCGGGGTGGAGACCCAGTACTTC
CDR3 protein: CASSKSGVETQYF

D gene: TRBD1
J gene: TRBJ2-1
clone size: NA
V gene: TRBV29-1
CDR3 length: 14
CDR3 DNA: TGCAGCGTTGTGGGGGACAGTGGTTACAATGAGCAGTTCTTC
CDR3 protein: CSVVGDSGYNEQFF

D gene: TRBD1
J gene: TRBJ2-5
clone size: NA
V gene: TRBV19
CDR3 length: 12
CDR3 DNA: TGTGCCTCTCGGACAGGGCAAGAGACCCAGTACTTC
CDR3 protein: CASRTGQETQYF

D gene: TRBD1
J gene: TRBJ2-2
clone size: NA
V gene: TRBV24-1
CDR3 length: 16
CDR3 DNA: TGTGCCACCAGCGGTAGGACAGGGGGACCCACCGGGGAGCTGTTTTTT
CDR3 protein: CATSGRTGGPTGELFF

D gene: NA
J gene: TRBJ1-5
clone size: NA
V gene: TRBV28
CDR3 length: 10
CDR3 DNA: TGTGCCAGCAGCAGGGGTTTCCCATATTTT
CDR3 protein: CASSRGFPYF

D gene: NA
J gene: TRBJ2-5
clone size: NA
V gene: TRBV18
CDR3 length: 15
CDR3 DNA: TGTGCCAGCTCACCCTCAGGCCCATTGCGTGGGACCCAGTACTTC
CDR3 protein: CASSPSGPLRGTQYF

D gene: TRBD1
J gene: TRBJ1-3
clone size: NA
V gene: TRBV9
CDR3 length: 13
CDR3 DNA: TGTGCCAGCACCAGGGGGCATGGAAACACCATATATTTT
CDR3 protein: CASTRGHGNTIYF

D gene: NA
J gene: TRBJ2-7
clone size: NA
V gene: TRBV2
CDR3 length: 11
CDR3 DNA: TGTGCCATCTCGGGCAGGGACGAGCAGTACTTC
CDR3 protein: CAISGRDEQYF

D gene: NA
J gene: TRBJ2-3
clone size: NA
V gene: TRBV3-1/TRBV3-2
CDR3 length: 18
CDR3 DNA: TGTGCCAGCAGCCAAGATTCGGAGGCCGTGGAAGGCACAGATACGCAGTATTTT
CDR3 protein: CASSQDSEAVEGTDTQYF

D gene: TRBD2
J gene: TRBJ2-1
clone size: NA
V gene: TRBV27
CDR3 length: 13
CDR3 DNA: TGTGCCAGCAGTTTATTCGGGGGGAATGAGCAGTTCTTC
CDR3 protein: CASSLFGGNEQFF

D gene: NA
J gene: TRBJ1-5
clone size: few
V gene: TRBV29-1
CDR3 length: 12
CDR3 DNA: TGCAGCGTCTCTAGCGACAATCAGCCCCAGCATTTT
CDR3 protein: CSVSSDNQPQHF

D gene: NA
J gene: TRBJ1-2
clone size: NA
V gene: TRBV7-2
CDR3 length: 12
CDR3 DNA: TGTGCCAGCAGCCTAACAGGCTATGGCTACACCTTC
CDR3 protein: CASSLTGYGYTF

D gene: NA
J gene: TRBJ2-2
clone size: NA
V gene: TRBV18
CDR3 length: 13
CDR3 DNA: TGTGCCAGCTCACCAGAGGGAACCGGGGAGCTGTTTTTT
CDR3 protein: CASSPEGTGELFF

D gene: TRBD1
J gene: TRBJ1-5
clone size: NA
V gene: TRBV27
CDR3 length: 16
CDR3 DNA: TGTGCCAGCAGTCCCCGACAGGGGGTAAGCAATCAGCCCCAGCATTTT
CDR3 protein: CASSPRQGVSNQPQHF

D gene: TRBD2
J gene: TRBJ2-1
clone size: few
V gene: TRBV14
CDR3 length: 14
CDR3 DNA: TGTGCCAGCAGCCCGACTAGCATCATGTATGAGCAGTTCTTC
CDR3 protein: CASSPTSIMYEQFF

D gene: TRBD2
J gene: TRBJ2-7
clone size: NA
V gene: TRBV5-6
CDR3 length: 12
CDR3 DNA: TGTGCCAGCCACCGGGGGGCCTACGAGCAGTACTTC
CDR3 protein: CASHRGAYEQYF

D gene: NA
J gene: TRBJ2-3
clone size: NA
V gene: TRBV6-4
CDR3 length: 13
CDR3 DNA: TGTGCCAGCACCGTCTTCCCCGGAGATACGCAGTATTTT
CDR3 protein: CASTVFPGDTQYF

D gene: NA
J gene: TRBJ1-2
clone size: NA
V gene: TRBV4-1
CDR3 length: 14
CDR3 DNA: TGCGCCAGCAGCCAAGAGGGGCAGTTCTATGGCTACACCTTC
CDR3 protein: CASSQEGQFYGYTF

D gene: NA
J gene: TRBJ1-2
clone size: NA
V gene: TRBV12-3/TRBV12-4
CDR3 length: 13
CDR3 DNA: TGTGCCAGCACCCTGGGGGCAGGGTATGGCTACACCTTC
CDR3 protein: CASTLGAGYGYTF

D gene: TRBD1
J gene: TRBJ2-1
clone size: NA
V gene: TRBV5-4
CDR3 length: 16
CDR3 DNA: TGTGCCAGCAGCTCGAGACAGGGAAAGGGCGTCTATGAGCAGTTCTTC
CDR3 protein: CASSSRQGKGVYEQFF

D gene: NA
J gene: TRBJ2-3
clone size: NA
V gene: TRBV29-1
CDR3 length: 14
CDR3 DNA: TGCAGCGTTGAAGCACTCTCTAGCACAGATACGCAGTATTTT
CDR3 protein: CSVEALSSTDTQYF

D gene: NA
J gene: TRBJ1-3
clone size: NA
V gene: TRBV11-2
CDR3 length: 14
CDR3 DNA: TGTGCCAGCAGTTACTCAGGCTCTGGAAACACCATATATTTT
CDR3 protein: CASSYSGSGNTIYF

D gene: NA
J gene: TRBJ2-7
clone size: NA
V gene: TRBV5-6
CDR3 length: 13
CDR3 DNA: TGTGCCAGCAGCTTGCGGGGCTCCTACGAGCAGTACTTC
CDR3 protein: CASSLRGSYEQYF

D gene: TRBD1
J gene: TRBJ1-3
clone size: NA
V gene: TRBV7-2
CDR3 length: 15
CDR3 DNA: TGTGCCAGCAGCCCGGGGGACAGGGTAGGAAACACCATATATTTT
CDR3 protein: CASSPGDRVGNTIYF

D gene: NA
J gene: TRBJ2-1
clone size: NA
V gene: TRBV24-1
CDR3 length: 16
CDR3 DNA: TGTGCCACCAGTGATCCCGGACGGAGGGGCTACAATGAGCAGTTCTTC
CDR3 protein: CATSDPGRRGYNEQFF

D gene: NA
J gene: TRBJ1-4
clone size: NA
V gene: TRBV30
CDR3 length: 13
CDR3 DNA: TGTGCCTGGAGTACAGGGTCTAGCGAAAAACTGTTTTTT
CDR3 protein: CAWSTGSSEKLFF

D gene: TRBD1
J gene: TRBJ1-2
clone size: NA
V gene: TRBV2
CDR3 length: 14
CDR3 DNA: TGTGCCAGCAGTGTCGGACAGGGATCTGATGGCTACACCTTC
CDR3 protein: CASSVGQGSDGYTF

D gene: NA
J gene: TRBJ2-5
clone size: NA
V gene: TRBV6-6
CDR3 length: 16
CDR3 DNA: TGTGCCAGCAGCCCCACCTCCGGGGGAACACAAGAGACCCAGTACTTC
CDR3 protein: CASSPTSGGTQETQYF